The 19 T cell receptor beta chains below were found in one sample sequenced in a study of response to subunit inactivated influenza vaccine. TCRdb used MiXCR to reprocess the RT-PCR reads, holding one entry per CDR3 protein. The table lists about 240,000 distinct CDR3 sequences, 9% to 15% of them singletons, with approximately 7.8% in the top ten. The source material was non-naive T cells sorted from PBMCs, sampled around 14 days before vaccination. The receptors here all came from a man between 45 and 60 years old who received an inactivated influenza vaccine.

This clonotype came up many times. The chain has TRBV7-8 and TRBJ2-7; the match to TRBD2 covers 12 bases. The CDR3 sequence is 16 residues long. CDR1 is SGHVS, CDR2 FQNEAQ, per germline. Trimming took 2 bases from V and 6 from J; bases not matched to a gene: 8. CDR3 amino acids: CASSLRWASGGGEQYF. The CDR3 DNA is TGTGCCAGCAGCTTACGATGGGCTAGCGGGGGGGGCGAGCAGTACTTC.

This clonotype turned up a few times. The chain joins TRBV7-8 to TRBJ2-7; TRBD2 matches 12 bases. V was clipped by 6 bases and J by 3 bases; unmatched bases: 6. The CDR3 runs 15 residues. Germline lookup yields CDR1 SGHVS and CDR2 FQNEAQ. In DNA, the CDR3 is TGTGCCAGCAGTACACTAGCGGGGGGTTACTACGAGCAGTACTTC. Amino acid sequence: CASSTLAGGYYEQYF.

The sample holds many counts of this clonotype. This chain links TRBV5-1 with TRBJ2-7; 9 nucleotides align to TRBD1. The CDR3 runs to 14 residues. Germline lookup yields CDR1 SGHRS and CDR2 YFSETQ. Trimming cost V 4 bases and J 0 bases; bases outside gene matches: 2. The CDR3 coding sequence is TGCGCCAGCAGCGGGGGACAGGGCTCCTACGAGCAGTACTTC. Residues: CASSGGQGSYEQYF.

This clonotype was recorded a few times. The CDR3, as DNA: TGCGCCAGCAGCTTGGTGGGACAGGGCTCCGAGCAGTACTTC. The encoded protein is CASSLVGQGSEQYF. The rearrangement links TRBV5-1 to TRBJ2-7; the match to TRBD1 covers 9 bases. From germline, CDR1 is SGHRS and CDR2 YFSETQ. After removal of 0 bases from V and 6 bases from J, the junction contained 4 bases not matched to a gene. The CDR3 has 14 amino acids.

Many counts were recorded for this clonotype. The chain carries TRBV5-1 and TRBJ2-7; 9 nucleotides agree with TRBD1. Trimming cost V 0 bases and J 2 bases; bases outside gene matches: 3. CDR1 SGHRS and CDR2 YFSETQ come from the germline V gene. CDR3 size: 15 residues. CDR3 sequence (DNA): TGCGCCAGCAGCTTGGATGGGGACAGGGCCTACGAGCAGTACTTC. It encodes CASSLDGDRAYEQYF.

Turning to this clonotype: Germline and junction disagree at one end, which may indicate a read error. V and J are TRBV3-1 and TRBJ2-7, with TRBD2 identical over 9 bases. The CDR3 length is 15 residues. Germline assignment: CDR1 LGHDT and CDR2 YNNKEL (reference sequence). The CDR3 bases are TGTGCCAGCTGCCAAGGGTCTAGCGGGGCCTACGAGCAGTACTTC. It specifies CASCQGSSGAYEQYF.

This clonotype occurred a few times. V is TRBV2 and J is TRBJ2-7; unclear D gene. CDR1 SNHLY and CDR2 FYNNEI come from the germline V gene. This CDR3 has 15 residues. Trimming removed 4 bases from V and 2 bases from J, with 15 bases in between. CDR3 residues: CASSAGPYDAYEQYF. CDR3 DNA: TGTGCCAGCAGTGCCGGTCCCTACGACGCCTACGAGCAGTACTTC.

This clonotype appeared many times. The CDR3 coding sequence is TGTGCCATCAGGGAGGACAGACATTACGAGCAGTACTTC. It codes for CAIREDRHYEQYF. The rearrangement links TRBV10-3 to TRBJ2-7; perhaps TRBD1 as D (6 bases). CDR1 is ENHRY, CDR2 SYGVKD, per germline. This CDR3 region has 13 residues. Deletions cut 6 bases from V and 4 bases from J, with 13 bases between.

The chain employs TRBV2 and TRBJ2-2; D gene uncertain. CDR3 length: 12 residues. Germline CDR1 is SNHLY and CDR2 is FYNNEI. With 7 bases removed from V and 4 bases from J, the gap between germline ends came to 7 bases. DNA for the CDR3: TGTGCCAGCAAGGAGCCCACCGGGGAGCTGTTTTTT. This codes for CASKEPTGELFF.

In its sample, this clonotype was seen a few times. The chain combines TRBV11-2 with TRBJ1-4; no reliable D call. V was cut by 5 bases and J by 6 bases, with 10 bases left in between. The CDR3 loop spans 13 amino acids. The germline CDR1 and CDR2 sequences are SGHAT and FQNNGV. In DNA, the CDR3 is TGTGCCAGCAGCCGCAGCCCGGATGAAAAACTGTTTTTT. It encodes CASSRSPDEKLFF.

There are many counts of this clonotype. This chain connects TRBV9 to TRBJ2-3; 8 bases map to TRBD2. The CDR3 is 14 amino acids. V was pared by 3 bases and J by 1 base, with 1 base of the junction left unmatched. The germline V gene encodes CDR1 SGDLS and CDR2 YYNGEE. The CDR3 is CASSAGGGTDTQYF. Written as DNA, the CDR3 is TGTGCCAGCAGCGCGGGGGGGGGCACAGATACGCAGTATTTT.

This clonotype has just a few counts. This may be a read error, as it is one base from a much larger clone. The chain couples TRBV5-1 to TRBJ2-1; D is uncertain. Trimming shortened V by 0 bases and J by 8 bases, and 9 bases separated the two germline ends. The germline V gene encodes CDR1 SGHRS and CDR2 YFSETQ. The CDR3 covers 13 residues. Written as DNA, the CDR3 is TGCGCCAGCAGCTTGGGGGGTTTCGATGAGCAGTTCTTC. This gives the protein CASSLGGFDEQFF.

CDR3 region: CASSHPLTGDLQETQYF. In nucleotides, the CDR3 is TGTGCCAGCAGCCACCCGCTGACAGGGGACCTCCAAGAGACCCAGTACTTC. The chain recombines TRBV14 with TRBJ2-5; 8 bases are shared with TRBD1. CDR1 is SGHDN and CDR2 is FVKESK in the germline V gene. The CDR3 contains 17 residues. V lost 3 bases, J lost 1 base, and 10 bases stayed unmatched.

Ten or more counts support this clonotype. This chain uses TRBV7-2 with TRBJ2-2; D is perhaps TRBD1 (5 bases). CDR1 is SGHTA and CDR2 is FQGNSA in the germline V gene. The V end was cut by 4 bases, the J end by 9 bases, with 12 bases between. There are 13 residues in the CDR3. Here the CDR3 reads CASSSQGRRELFF. The CDR3 DNA reads TGTGCCAGCAGCTCCCAGGGCAGAAGGGAGCTGTTTTTT.

About this clonotype: This may come from a read error, since a much larger clone is one base off. The chain is built from TRBV2 and TRBJ2-2, with TRBD2 identical over 8 bases. The length of the CDR3 is 17 residues. Germline loops: CDR1 SNHLY, CDR2 FYNNEI. For the CDR3, the DNA is TGTACCAGCAGTGGCCACCCGGGACTAGGGGACACCGGGGAGCTGTTTTTT. Protein product: CTSSGHPGLGDTGELFF. Full variable domain (rest looked up from reference TRBV2 and TRBJ2-2): EPEVTQTPSHQVTQMGQEVILRCVPISNHLYFYWYRQILGQKVEFLVSFYNNEISEKSEIFDDQFSVERPDGSNFTLKIRSTKLEDSAMYFCTSSGHPGLGDTGELFFGEGSRLTVL.

This clonotype has only a few counts. This chain joins TRBV27 and TRBJ2-7, with 7 positions matching TRBD1. The CDR3 runs to 14 residues. CDR1 is MNHEY and CDR2 is SMNVEV in the germline V gene (reference sequence). The V and J ends lost 6 bases and 5 bases, in that order; junction bases with no gene match: 10. The CDR3 reads CASSKLTGSDEQYF. DNA for the CDR3: TGTGCCAGCAGCAAACTGACAGGGTCTGACGAGCAGTACTTC.

This clonotype was observed at least ten times. The rearrangement links TRBV6-1 to TRBJ1-1, with D maybe TRBD1 (6 bases). The CDR3 extends over 13 amino acids. The V and J ends lost 6 bases and 6 bases respectively, with 14 bases between them. The germline V gene has CDR1 MNHNS and CDR2 SASEGT. The CDR3 reads CASRRNRDSEAFF. CDR3 sequence (DNA): TGTGCCAGCAGGCGGAACAGGGATTCTGAAGCTTTCTTT.

The chain joins TRBV4-2 to TRBJ2-5; TRBD1 or TRBD2 may be the D gene (6 bases each). Looked up from germline, CDR1 is LGHNA and CDR2 is YNFKEQ. The germline V and J ends were trimmed by 3 bases and 5 bases, with 19 bases remaining between them. This CDR3 region has 16 residues. CDR3 protein: CASSQNSRQGRETQYF. DNA of the CDR3: TGTGCCAGCAGCCAGAACTCCAGGCAGGGGAGGGAGACCCAGTACTTC.

V gene TRBV21-1 combines with J gene TRBJ2-7; the table assigns TRBD1, which was not confirmed against the DNA. TRBV21-1 is designated a pseudogene. The CDR3 totals 14 residues. DNA for the CDR3: TGTGCCAGCAGCATCCGGGGCCAACCCTACGAGCAGTACTTC. The encoded protein is CASSIRGQPYEQYF.